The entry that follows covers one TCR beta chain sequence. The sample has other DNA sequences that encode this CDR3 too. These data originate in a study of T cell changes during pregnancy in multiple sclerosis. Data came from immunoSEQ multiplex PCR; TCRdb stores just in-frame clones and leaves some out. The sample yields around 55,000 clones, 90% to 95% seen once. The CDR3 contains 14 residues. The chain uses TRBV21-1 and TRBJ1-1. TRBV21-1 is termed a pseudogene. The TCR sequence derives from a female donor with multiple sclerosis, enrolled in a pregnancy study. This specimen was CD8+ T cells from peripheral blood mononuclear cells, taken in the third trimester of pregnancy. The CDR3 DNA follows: TGTGCCAGCAGCAAACCTAGTCGACGAACTGAAGCCTTCTTT. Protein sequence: CASSKPSRRTEAFF.